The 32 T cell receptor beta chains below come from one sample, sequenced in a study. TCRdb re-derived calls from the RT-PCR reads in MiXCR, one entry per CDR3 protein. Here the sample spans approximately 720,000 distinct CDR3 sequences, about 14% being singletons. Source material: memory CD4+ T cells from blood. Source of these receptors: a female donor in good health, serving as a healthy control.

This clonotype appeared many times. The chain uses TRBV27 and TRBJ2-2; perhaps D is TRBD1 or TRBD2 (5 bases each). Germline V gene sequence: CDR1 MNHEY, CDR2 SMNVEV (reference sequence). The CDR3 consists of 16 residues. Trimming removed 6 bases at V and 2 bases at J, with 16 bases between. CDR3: CASRLTGTANTGELFF. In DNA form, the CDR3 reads TGTGCCAGCAGATTAACTGGGACCGCAAACACCGGGGAGCTGTTTTTT.

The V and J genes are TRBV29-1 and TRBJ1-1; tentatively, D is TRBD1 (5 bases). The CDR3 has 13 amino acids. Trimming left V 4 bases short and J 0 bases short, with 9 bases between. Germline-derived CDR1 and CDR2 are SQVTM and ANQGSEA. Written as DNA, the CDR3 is TGCAGCGTTGGCGGGGGGATGAACACTGAAGCTTTCTTT. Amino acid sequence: CSVGGGMNTEAFF.

CDR3 loop: CASARRQDYTDTQYF. The CDR3 DNA sequence: TGTGCCAGCGCCAGGCGACAGGACTACACAGATACGCAGTATTTT. The chain recombines TRBV28 with TRBJ2-3; either TRBD1 or TRBD2 may supply D (6 bases each). Between the trimmed V and J ends, which lost 8 bases and 2 bases, there was a span of 17 bases. CDR3 size: 15 residues. In germline, CDR1 is MDHEN, CDR2 SYDVKM. Variable domain in full (rest from reference TRBV28 and TRBJ2-3): DVKVTQSSRYLVKRTGEKVFLECVQDMDHENMFWYRQDPGLGLRLIYFSYDVKMKEKGDIPEGYSVSREKKERFSLILESASTNQTSMYLCASARRQDYTDTQYFGPGTRLTVL.

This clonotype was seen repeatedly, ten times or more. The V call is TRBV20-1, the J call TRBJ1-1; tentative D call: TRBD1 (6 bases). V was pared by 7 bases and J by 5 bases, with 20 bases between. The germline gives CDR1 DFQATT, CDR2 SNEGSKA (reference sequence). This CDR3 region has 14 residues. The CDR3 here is CSVQSARGETEAFF. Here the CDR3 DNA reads TGCAGTGTTCAAAGCGCCAGGGGAGAGACTGAAGCTTTCTTT.

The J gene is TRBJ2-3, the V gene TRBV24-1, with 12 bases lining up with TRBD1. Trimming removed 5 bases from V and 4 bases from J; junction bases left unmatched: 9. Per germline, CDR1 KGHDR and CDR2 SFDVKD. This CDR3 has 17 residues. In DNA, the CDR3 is TGTGCCACCAGTGCCGATCTCGGGACAGGGGGCGCAGATACGCAGTATTTT. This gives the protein CATSADLGTGGADTQYF.

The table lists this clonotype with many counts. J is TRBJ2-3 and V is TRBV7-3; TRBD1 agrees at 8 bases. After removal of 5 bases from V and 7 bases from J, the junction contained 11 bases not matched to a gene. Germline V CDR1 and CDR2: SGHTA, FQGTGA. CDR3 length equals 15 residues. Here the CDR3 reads CASSPKTGETNTQYF. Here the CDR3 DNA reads TGTGCCAGCAGCCCGAAGACAGGGGAGACAAATACGCAGTATTTT.

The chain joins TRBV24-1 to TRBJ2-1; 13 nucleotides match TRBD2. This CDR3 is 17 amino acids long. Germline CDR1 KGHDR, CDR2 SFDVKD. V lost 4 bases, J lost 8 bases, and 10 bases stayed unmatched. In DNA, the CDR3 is TGTGCCACCAGTGACCCCGGGACTAGCGGGGCCAAGGATGAGCAGTTCTTC. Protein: CATSDPGTSGAKDEQFF.

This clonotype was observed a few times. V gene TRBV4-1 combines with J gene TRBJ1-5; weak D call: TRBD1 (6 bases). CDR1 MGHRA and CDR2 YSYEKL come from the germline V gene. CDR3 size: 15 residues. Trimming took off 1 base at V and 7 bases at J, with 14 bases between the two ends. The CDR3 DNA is TGCGCCAGCAGCCAAGCCCCCAGGGGAGAACAGCCCCAGCATTTT. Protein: CASSQAPRGEQPQHF.

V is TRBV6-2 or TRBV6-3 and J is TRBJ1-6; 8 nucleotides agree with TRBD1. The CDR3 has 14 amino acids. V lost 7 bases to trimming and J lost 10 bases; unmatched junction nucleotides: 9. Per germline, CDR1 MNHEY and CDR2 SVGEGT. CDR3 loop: CASTSGTGVSPLHF. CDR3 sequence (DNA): TGTGCCAGCACCTCCGGGACAGGTGTATCACCCCTCCACTTT.

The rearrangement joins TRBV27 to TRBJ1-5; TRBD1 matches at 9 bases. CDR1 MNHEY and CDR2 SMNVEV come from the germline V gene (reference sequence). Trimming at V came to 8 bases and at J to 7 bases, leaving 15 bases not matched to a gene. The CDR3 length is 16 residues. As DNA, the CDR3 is TGTGCCAGCCGATCTACAGGGACAGGGAAGAGCCAGCCCCAGCATTTT. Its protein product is CASRSTGTGKSQPQHF.

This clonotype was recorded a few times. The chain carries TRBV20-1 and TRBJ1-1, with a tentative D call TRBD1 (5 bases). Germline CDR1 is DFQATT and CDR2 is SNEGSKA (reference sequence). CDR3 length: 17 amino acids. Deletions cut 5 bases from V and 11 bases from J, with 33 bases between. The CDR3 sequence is CSAARPGTTVADGEAFF. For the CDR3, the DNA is TGCAGTGCTGCCAGACCCGGGACCACGGTCGCAGATGGGGAGGCTTTCTTT.

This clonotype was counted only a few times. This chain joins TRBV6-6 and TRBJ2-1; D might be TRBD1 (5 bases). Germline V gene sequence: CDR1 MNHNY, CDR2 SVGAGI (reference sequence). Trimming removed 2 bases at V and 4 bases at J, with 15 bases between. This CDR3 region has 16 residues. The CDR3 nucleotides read TGTGCCAGCAGTTACGGGGCCGCGGCGTCGTACAATGAGCAGTTCTTC. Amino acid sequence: CASSYGAAASYNEQFF.

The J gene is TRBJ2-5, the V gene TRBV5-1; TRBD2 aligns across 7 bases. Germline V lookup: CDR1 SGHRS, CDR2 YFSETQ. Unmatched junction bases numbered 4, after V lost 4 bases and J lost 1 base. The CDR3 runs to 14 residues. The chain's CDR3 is CASSGGETQETQYF. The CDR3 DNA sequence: TGCGCCAGCAGCGGGGGGGAAACCCAAGAGACCCAGTACTTC. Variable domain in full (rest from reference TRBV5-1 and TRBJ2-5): KAGVTQTPRYLIKTRGQQVTLSCSPISGHRSVSWYQQTPGQGLQFLFEYFSETQRNKGNFPGRFSGRQFSNSRSEMNVSTLELGDSALYLCASSGGETQETQYFGPGTRLLVL.

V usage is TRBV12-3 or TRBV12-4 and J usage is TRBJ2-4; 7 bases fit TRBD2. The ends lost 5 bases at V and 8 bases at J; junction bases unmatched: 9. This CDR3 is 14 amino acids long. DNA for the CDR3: TGTGCCAGCAGTCCGACTAGCAGGGAGGACATTCAGTACTTC. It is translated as CASSPTSREDIQYF.

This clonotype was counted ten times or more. DNA of the CDR3: TGTGCCAGCAGCTTGATGGCGGGAGGGCCGGGGGAGACCCAGTACTTC. This sequence encodes CASSLMAGGPGETQYF. The chain has TRBV7-2 and TRBJ2-5; 9 positions agree with TRBD2. V shed 3 bases and J 5 bases; nucleotides not matched to a gene: 10. Germline CDR1 SGHTA, CDR2 FQGNSA. The CDR3 extends over 16 amino acids.

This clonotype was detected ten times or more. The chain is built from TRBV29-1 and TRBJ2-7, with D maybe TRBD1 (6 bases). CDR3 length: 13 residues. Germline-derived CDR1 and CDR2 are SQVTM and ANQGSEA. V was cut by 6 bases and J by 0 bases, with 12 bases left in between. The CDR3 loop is CSVTETGSYEQYF. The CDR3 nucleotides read TGCAGCGTGACCGAGACAGGCTCCTACGAGCAGTACTTC.

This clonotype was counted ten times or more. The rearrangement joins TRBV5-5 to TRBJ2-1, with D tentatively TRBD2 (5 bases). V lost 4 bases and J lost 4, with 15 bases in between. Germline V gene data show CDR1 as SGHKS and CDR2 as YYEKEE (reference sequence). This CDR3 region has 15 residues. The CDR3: CASSAPPGGYNEQFF. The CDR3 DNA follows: TGTGCCAGCAGCGCGCCCCCAGGCGGGTACAATGAGCAGTTCTTC.

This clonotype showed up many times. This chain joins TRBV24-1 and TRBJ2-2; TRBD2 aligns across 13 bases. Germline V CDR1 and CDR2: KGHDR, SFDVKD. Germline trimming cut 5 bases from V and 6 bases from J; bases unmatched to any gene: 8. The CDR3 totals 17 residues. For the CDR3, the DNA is TGTGCCACCAGTGGGACTAGCGGGAGAGGTGTGGCCGGGGAGCTGTTTTTT. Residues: CATSGTSGRGVAGELFF.

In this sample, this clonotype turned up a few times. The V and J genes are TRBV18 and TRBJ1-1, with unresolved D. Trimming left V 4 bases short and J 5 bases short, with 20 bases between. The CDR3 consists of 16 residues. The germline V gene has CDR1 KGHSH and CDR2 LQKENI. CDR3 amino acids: CASSLPMNGVGTEAFF. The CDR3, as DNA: TGTGCCAGCTCACTACCGATGAACGGGGTAGGGACTGAAGCTTTCTTT.

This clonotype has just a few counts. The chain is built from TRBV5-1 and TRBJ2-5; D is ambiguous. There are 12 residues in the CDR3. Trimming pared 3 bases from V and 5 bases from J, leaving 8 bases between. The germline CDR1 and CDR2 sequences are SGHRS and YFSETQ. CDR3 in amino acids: CASSSIGETQYF. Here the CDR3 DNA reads TGCGCCAGCAGCTCCATCGGGGAGACCCAGTACTTC. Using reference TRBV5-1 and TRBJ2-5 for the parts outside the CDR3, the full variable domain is KAGVTQTPRYLIKTRGQQVTLSCSPISGHRSVSWYQQTPGQGLQFLFEYFSETQRNKGNFPGRFSGRQFSNSRSEMNVSTLELGDSALYLCASSSIGETQYFGPGTRLLVL.

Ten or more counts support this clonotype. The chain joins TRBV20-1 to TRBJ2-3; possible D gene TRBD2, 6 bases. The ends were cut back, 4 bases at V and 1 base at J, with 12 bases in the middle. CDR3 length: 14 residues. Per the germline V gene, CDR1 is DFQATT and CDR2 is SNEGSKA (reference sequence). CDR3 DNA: TGCAGTGCTACGAGGGCTAGCGGCACAGATACGCAGTATTTT. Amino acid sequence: CSATRASGTDTQYF.

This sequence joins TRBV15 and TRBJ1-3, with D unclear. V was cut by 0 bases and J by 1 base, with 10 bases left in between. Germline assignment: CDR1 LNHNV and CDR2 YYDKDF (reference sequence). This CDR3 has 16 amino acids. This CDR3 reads CATSRDYNPSGNTIYF. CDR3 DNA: TGTGCCACCAGCAGAGATTACAACCCTTCTGGAAACACCATATATTTT.

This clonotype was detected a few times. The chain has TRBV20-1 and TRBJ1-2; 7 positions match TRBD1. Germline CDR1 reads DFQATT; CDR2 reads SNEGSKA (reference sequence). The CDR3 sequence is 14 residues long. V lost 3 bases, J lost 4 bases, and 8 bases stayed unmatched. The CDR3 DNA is TGCAGTGCTAGGGGGGAGACAGGGATCTATGGCTACACCTTC. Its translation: CSARGETGIYGYTF.

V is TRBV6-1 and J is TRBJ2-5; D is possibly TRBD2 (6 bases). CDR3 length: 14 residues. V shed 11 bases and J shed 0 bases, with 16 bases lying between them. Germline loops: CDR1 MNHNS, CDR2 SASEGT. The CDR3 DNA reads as TGTGCCGGCGAAGCGGGTACCGACCAAGAGACCCAGTACTTC. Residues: CAGEAGTDQETQYF.

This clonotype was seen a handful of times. CDR3 residues: CASSPGLAGDRFF. The CDR3 DNA reads TGTGCCAGTAGTCCGGGACTAGCGGGAGATCGGTTCTTC. This chain links TRBV19 with TRBJ2-1; TRBD2 agrees at 14 bases. After removal of 5 bases from V and 15 bases from J, the junction contained 6 bases not matched to a gene. There are 13 residues in the CDR3. Germline V gives CDR1 LNHDA, CDR2 SQIVND (reference sequence).

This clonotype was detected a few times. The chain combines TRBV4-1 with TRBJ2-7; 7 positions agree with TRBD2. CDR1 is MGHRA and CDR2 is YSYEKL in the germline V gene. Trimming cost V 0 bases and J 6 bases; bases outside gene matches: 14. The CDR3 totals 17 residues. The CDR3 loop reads CASSQDPWGGPKREQYF. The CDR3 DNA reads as TGCGCCAGCAGCCAAGATCCCTGGGGGGGACCTAAACGCGAGCAGTACTTC.

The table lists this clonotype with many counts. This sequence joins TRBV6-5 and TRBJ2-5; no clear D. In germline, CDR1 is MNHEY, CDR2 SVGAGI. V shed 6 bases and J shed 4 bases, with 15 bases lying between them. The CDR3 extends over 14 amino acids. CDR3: CASRLSTKRETQYF. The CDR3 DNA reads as TGTGCCAGCAGACTGTCGACAAAGCGAGAGACCCAGTACTTC.

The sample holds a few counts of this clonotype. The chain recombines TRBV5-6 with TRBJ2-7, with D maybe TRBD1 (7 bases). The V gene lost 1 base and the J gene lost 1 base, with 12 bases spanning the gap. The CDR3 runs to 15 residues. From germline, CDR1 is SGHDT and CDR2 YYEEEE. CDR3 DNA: TGTGCCAGCAGCTTGAAACAGGGGAGGTCCTACGAGCAGTACTTC. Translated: CASSLKQGRSYEQYF.

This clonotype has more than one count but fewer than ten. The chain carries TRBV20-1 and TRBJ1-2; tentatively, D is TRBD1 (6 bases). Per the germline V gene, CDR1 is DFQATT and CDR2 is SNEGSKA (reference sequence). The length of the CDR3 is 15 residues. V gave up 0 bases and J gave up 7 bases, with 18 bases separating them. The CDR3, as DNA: TGCAGTGCTAGAGATTTCATGGGGGGCGCCGGTGGCTACACCTTC. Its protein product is CSARDFMGGAGGYTF.

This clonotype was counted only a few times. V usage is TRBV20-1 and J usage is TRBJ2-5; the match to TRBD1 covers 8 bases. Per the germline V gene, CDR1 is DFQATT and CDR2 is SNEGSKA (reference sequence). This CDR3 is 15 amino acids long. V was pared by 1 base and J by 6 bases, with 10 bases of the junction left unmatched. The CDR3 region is CSARVQAGGIKTQYF. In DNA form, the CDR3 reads TGCAGTGCTAGAGTGCAGGCAGGGGGCATAAAGACCCAGTACTTC.

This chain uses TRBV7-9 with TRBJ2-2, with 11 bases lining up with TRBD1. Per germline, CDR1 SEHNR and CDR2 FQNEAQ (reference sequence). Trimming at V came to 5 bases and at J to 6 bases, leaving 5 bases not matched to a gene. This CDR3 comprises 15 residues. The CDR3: CASSPGTGGPGELFF. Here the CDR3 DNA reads TGTGCCAGCAGCCCCGGGACAGGGGGTCCCGGGGAGCTGTTTTTT.

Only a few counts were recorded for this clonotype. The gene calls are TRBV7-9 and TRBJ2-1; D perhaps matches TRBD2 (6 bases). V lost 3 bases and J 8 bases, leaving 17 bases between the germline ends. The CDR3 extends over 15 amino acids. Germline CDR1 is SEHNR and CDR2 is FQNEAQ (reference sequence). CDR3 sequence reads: CASSLAAGGNDEQFF. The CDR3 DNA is TGTGCCAGCAGCTTGGCAGCGGGCGGCAACGATGAGCAGTTCTTC.